Below, one T cell receptor (beta chain) is given with its context. Assay used: immunoSEQ multiplex PCR; TCRdb lists only in-frame clones, some missing. This sample has 280,000 or so clones, with 88% found just once. The data are from a study of blood T cell repertoires in COVID-19. The CDR3 has 15 amino acids. V lost 4 bases to trimming and J lost 3 bases, with 17 bases between them. Germline lookup yields CDR1 SGDLS and CDR2 YYNGEE. The chain joins TRBV9 to TRBJ2-7; D may be TRBD1 (5 bases). The origin of this receptor is a man aged 18-30 years with active or convalescent COVID-19. The sequenced sample consisted of peripheral blood. CDR3 region: CASSTSTGEIYEQYF. The CDR3 region has the DNA TGTGCCAGCAGCACCTCAACAGGTGAAATCTACGAGCAGTACTTC.